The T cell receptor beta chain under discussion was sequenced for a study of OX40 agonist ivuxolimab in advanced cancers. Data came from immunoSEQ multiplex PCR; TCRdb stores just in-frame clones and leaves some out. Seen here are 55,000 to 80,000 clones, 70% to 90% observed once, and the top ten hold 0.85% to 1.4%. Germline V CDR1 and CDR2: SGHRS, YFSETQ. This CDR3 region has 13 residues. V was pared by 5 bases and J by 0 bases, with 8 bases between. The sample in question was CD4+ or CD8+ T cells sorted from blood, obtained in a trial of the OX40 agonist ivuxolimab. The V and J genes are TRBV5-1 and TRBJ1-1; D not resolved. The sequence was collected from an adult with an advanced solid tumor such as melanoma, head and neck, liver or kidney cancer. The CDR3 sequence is CASRVIMNTEAFF. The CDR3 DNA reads TGCGCCAGCAGAGTGATCATGAACACTGAAGCTTTCTTT.